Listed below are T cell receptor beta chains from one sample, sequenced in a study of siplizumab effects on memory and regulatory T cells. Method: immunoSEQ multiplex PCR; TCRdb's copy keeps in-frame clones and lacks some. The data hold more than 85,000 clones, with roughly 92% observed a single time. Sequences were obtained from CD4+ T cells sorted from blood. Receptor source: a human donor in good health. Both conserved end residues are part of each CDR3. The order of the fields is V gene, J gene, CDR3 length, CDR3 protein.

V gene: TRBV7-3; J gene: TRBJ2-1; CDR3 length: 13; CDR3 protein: CASSSDLYNEQFF
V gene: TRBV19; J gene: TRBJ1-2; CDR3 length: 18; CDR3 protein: CASSIDRDTVPPNYGYTF
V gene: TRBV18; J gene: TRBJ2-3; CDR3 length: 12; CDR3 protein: CASSRARDTQYF
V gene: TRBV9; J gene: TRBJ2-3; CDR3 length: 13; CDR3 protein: CASSEDHTDTQYF
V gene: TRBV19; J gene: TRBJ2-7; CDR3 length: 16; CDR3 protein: CASSISVAVSSYEQYF
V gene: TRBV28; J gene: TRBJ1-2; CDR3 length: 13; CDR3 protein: CASSRTGNYGYTF
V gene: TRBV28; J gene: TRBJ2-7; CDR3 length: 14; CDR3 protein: CASRGTSGTREQYF
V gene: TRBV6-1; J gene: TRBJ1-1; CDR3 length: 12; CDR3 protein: CASRWTRTEAFF
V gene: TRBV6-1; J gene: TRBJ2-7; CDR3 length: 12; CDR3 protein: CASSEARGPRYF
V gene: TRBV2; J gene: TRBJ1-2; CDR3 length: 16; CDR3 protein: CASSVATPIPPYGYTF
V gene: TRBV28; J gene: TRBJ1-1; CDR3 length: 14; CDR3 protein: CASSSFTQGTEAFF
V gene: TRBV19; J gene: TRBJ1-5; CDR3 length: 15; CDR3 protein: CASRTTGESNQPQHF
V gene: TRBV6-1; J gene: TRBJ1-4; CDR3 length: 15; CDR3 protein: CASSPRGRLAEKLFF
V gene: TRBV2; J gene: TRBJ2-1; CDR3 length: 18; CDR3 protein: CASSGLRGGTSYSNEQFF
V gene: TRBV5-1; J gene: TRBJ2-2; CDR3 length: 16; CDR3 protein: CASSSSPGTNTGELFF
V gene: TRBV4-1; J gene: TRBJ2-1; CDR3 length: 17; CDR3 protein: CASSQNIGGRTNNEQFF
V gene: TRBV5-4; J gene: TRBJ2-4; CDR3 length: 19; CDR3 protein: CASSLGQPLDLLAKNIQYF
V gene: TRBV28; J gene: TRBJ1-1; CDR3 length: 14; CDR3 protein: CASSFPTGGRNAFF
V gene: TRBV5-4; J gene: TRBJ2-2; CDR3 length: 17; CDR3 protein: CASSFSGGSRPHGELFF
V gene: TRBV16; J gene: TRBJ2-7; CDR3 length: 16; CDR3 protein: CASSQSLKLRRNEQYF
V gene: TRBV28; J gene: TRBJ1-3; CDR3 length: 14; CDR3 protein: CASSLSGVGNTIYF
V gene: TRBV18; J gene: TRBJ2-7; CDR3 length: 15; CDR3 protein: CASSPPGTRPYEQYF
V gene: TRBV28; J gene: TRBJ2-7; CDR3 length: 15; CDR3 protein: CASSYPYRDRDEQYF
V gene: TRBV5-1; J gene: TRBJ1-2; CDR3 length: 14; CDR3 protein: CASSLVGNRYGYTF
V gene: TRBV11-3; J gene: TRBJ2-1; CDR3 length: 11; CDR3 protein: CASSRGVEQFF
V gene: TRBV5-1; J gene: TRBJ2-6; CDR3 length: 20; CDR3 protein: CASSLWASGLGSSGANVLTF
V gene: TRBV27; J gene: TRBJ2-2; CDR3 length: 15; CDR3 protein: CASGLRTMNTGELFF
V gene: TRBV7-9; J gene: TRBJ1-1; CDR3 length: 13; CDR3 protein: CASSFRDNTEAFF
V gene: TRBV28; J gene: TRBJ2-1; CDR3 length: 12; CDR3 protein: CASSLWGGWQFF
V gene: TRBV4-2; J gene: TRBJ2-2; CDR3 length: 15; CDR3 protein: CASSLDRRDTGELFF
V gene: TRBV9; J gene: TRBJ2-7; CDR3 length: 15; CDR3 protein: CASGGLVGSSYEQYF
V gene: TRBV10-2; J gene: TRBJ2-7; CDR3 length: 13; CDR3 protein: CASREGSRDEQYF
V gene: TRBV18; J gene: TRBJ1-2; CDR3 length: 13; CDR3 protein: CASSTSANYGYTF
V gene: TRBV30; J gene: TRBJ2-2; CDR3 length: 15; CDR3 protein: CAWTKQGRATGELFF
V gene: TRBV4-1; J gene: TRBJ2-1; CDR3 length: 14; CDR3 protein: CASTAGASYNEQFF
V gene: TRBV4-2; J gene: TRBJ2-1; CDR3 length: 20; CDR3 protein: CASSRTPDGGADSSYNEQFF
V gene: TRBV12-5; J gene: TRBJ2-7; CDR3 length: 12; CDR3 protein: CASAKEGIEQYF
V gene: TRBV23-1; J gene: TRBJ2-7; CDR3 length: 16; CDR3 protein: CASSQSNRDSSYEQYF
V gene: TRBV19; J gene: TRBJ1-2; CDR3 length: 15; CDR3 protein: CASSSAGYAGYGYTF
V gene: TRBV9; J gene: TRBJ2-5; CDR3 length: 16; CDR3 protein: CASSVLQGSGQETQYF
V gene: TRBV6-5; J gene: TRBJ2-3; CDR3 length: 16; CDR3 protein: CASSYSEGPVTDTQYF
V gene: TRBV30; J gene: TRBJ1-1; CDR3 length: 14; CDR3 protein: CAWSRDRTQPEAFF
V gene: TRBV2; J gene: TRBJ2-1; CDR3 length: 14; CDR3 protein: CASTAGGAGYRQFF
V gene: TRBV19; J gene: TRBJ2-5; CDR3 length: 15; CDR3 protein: CASSPRLISTETQYF